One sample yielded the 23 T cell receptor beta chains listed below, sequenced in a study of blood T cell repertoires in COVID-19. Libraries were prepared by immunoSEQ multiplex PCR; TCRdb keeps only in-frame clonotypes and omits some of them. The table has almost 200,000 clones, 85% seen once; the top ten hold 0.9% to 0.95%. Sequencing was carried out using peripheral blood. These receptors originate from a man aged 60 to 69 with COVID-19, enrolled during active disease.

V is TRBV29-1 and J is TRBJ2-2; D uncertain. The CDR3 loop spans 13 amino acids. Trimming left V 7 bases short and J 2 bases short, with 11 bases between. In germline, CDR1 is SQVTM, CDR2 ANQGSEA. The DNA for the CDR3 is TGCAGCGCAGAAGCGATAAACACCGGGGAGCTGTTTTTT. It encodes CSAEAINTGELFF.

The CDR3 here is CASSLSEDRVSGNTIYF. The CDR3 region has the DNA TGTGCCAGCAGTTTATCGGAGGACAGAGTATCTGGAAACACCATATATTTT. The V gene is TRBV27, the J gene TRBJ1-3, with D possibly matching TRBD1 (6 bases). This CDR3 contains 17 residues. Germline-derived CDR1 and CDR2 are MNHEY and SMNVEV (reference sequence). V lost 0 bases and J lost 1, with 13 bases in between.

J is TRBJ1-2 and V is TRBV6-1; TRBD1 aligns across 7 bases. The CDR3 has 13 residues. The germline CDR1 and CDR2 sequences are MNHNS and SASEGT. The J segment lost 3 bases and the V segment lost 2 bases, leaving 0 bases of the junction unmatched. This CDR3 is CASSETGDYGYTF. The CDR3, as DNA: TGTGCCAGCAGTGAAACAGGGGACTATGGCTACACCTTC.

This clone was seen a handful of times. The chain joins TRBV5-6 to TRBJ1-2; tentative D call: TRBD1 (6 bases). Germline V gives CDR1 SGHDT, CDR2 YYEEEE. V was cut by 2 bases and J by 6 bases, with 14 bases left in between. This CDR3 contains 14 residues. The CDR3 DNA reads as TGTGCCAGCAGCTTCGGACAGCGTCTGAATGGCTACACCTTC. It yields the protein CASSFGQRLNGYTF.

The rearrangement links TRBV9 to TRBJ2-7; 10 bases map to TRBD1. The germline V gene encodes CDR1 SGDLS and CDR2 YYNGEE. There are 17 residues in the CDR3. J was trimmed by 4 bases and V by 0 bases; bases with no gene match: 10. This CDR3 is CASSVEPRVGQGYEQYF. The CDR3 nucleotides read TGTGCCAGCAGCGTAGAACCGAGGGTGGGACAGGGGTACGAGCAGTACTTC.

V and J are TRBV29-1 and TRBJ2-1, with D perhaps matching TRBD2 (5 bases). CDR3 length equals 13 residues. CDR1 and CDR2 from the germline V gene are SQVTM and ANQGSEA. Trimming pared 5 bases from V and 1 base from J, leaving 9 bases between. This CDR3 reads CSVFGESYNEQFF. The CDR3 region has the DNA TGCAGCGTTTTCGGGGAATCCTACAATGAGCAGTTCTTC.

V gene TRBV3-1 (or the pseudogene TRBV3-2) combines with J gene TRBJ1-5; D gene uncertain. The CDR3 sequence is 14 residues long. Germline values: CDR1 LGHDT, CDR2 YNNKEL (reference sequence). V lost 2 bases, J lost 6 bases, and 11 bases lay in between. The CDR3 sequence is CASSQTYTGQPQHF. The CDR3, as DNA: TGTGCCAGCAGCCAAACCTACACGGGTCAGCCCCAGCATTTT.

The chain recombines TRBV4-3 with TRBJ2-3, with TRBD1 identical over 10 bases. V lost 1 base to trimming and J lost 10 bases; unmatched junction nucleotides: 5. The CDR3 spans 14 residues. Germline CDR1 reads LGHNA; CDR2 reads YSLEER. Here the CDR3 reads CASSQGGQGTSQYF. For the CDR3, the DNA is TGCGCCAGCAGCCAAGGGGGACAGGGGACCTCGCAGTATTTT.

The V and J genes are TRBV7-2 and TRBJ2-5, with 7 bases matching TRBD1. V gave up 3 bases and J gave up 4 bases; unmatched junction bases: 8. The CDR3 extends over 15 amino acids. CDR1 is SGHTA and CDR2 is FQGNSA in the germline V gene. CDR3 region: CASSFATGKGETQYF. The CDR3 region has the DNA TGTGCCAGCAGCTTCGCGACAGGGAAGGGAGAGACCCAGTACTTC.

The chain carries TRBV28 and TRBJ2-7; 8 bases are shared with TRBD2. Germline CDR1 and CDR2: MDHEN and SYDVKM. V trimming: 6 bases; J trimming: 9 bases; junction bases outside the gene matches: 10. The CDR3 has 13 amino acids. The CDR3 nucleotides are TGTGCCAGCAGCCCCGGCGGGAGGCGGGGGCAGTACTTC. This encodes CASSPGGRRGQYF.

In nucleotides, the CDR3 is TGTGCCACCAGTGGAGCGGGATTCTCCTACAATGAGCAGTTCTTC. Its translation is CATSGAGFSYNEQFF. The chain carries TRBV24-1 and TRBJ2-1; 7 bases line up with TRBD2. The CDR3 is 15 amino acids. With 5 bases clipped from V and 0 bases from J, the junction kept 3 bases outside the gene matches. Per germline, CDR1 KGHDR and CDR2 SFDVKD.

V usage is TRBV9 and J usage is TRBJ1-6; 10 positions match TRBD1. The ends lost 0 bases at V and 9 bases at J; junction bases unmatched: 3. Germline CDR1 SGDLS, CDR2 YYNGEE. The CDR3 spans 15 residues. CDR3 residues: CASSVEGTGVSPLHF. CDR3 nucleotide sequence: TGTGCCAGCAGCGTAGAAGGGACAGGGGTTTCACCCCTCCACTTT.

The CDR3 sequence: CAWSVSGPVGTQYF. The CDR3, as DNA: TGTGCCTGGAGTGTAAGCGGACCCGTCGGGACGCAGTATTTT. This chain uses TRBV30 with TRBJ2-3, with D possibly being TRBD2 (5 bases). The CDR3 has 14 amino acids. The germline gives CDR1 GTSNPN, CDR2 SVGIG (reference sequence). V was shortened by 0 bases and J by 9 bases, with 16 bases between the two germline ends.

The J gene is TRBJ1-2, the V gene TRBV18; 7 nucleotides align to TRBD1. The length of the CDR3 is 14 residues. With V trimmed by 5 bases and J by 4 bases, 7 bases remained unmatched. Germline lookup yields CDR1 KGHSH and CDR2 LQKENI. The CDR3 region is CASSDRAEAYGYTF. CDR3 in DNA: TGTGCCAGCTCAGACAGGGCGGAGGCCTATGGCTACACCTTC.

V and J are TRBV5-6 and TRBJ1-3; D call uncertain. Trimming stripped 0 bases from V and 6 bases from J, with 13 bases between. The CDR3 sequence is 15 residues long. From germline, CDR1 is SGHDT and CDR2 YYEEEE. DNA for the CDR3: TGTGCCAGCAGCTTGGGTCGAGGGAAGGTAAACACCATATATTTT. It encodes CASSLGRGKVNTIYF. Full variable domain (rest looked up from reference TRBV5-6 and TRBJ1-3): DAGVTQSPTHLIKTRGQQVTLRCSPKSGHDTVSWYQQALGQGPQFIFQYYEEEERQRGNFPDRFSGHQFPNYSSELNVNALLLGDSALYLCASSLGRGKVNTIYFGEGSWLTVV.

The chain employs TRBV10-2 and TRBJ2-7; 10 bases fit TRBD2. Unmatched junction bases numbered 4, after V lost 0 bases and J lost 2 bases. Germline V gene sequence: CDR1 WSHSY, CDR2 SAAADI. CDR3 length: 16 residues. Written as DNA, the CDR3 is TGCGCCAGCAGTGAGTCGACTAGCGGGCCTACCTACGAGCAGTACTTC. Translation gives CASSESTSGPTYEQYF.

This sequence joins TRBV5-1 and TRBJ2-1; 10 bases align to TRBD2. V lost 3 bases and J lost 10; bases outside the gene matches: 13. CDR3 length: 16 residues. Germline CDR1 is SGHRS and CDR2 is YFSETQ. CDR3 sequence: CASSSGGWLAGDEQFF. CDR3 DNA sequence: TGCGCCAGCAGCTCCGGGGGGTGGCTAGCGGGAGACGAGCAGTTCTTC. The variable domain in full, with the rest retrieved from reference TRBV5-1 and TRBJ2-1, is KAGVTQTPRYLIKTRGQQVTLSCSPISGHRSVSWYQQTPGQGLQFLFEYFSETQRNKGNFPGRFSGRQFSNSRSEMNVSTLELGDSALYLCASSSGGWLAGDEQFFGPGTRLTVL.

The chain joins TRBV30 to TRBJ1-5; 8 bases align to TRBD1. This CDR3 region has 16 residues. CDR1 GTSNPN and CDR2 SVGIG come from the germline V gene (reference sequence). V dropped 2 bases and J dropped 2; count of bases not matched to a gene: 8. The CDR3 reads CAWSLRTGSGNQPQHF. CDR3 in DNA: TGTGCCTGGAGTCTGCGGACAGGGAGTGGCAATCAGCCCCAGCATTTT.

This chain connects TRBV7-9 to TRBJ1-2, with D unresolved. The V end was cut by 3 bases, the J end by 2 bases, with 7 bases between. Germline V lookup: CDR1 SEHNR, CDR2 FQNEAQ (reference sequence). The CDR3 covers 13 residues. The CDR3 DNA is TGTGCCAGCAGCTTCAGTAACAACTATGGCTACACCTTC. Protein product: CASSFSNNYGYTF.

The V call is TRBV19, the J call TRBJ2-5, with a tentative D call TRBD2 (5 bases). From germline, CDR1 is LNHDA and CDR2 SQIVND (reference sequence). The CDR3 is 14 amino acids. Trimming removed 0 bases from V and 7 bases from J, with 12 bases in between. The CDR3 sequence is CASSIETTRGTQYF. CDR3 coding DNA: TGTGCCAGTAGTATAGAGACTACCCGAGGGACCCAGTACTTC.

The CDR3 sequence: CASSDLEDTQYF. The CDR3 DNA is TGCGCCAGCAGCGATTTAGAAGATACGCAGTATTTT. J is TRBJ2-3 and V is TRBV5-1; D gene ambiguous. Germline V lookup: CDR1 SGHRS, CDR2 YFSETQ. There are 12 residues in the CDR3. V lost 4 bases, J lost 5 bases, and 8 bases lay in between.

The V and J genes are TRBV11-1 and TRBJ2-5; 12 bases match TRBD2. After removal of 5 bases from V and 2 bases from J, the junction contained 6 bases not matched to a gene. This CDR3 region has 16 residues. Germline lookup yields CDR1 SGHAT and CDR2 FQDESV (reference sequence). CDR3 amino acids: CASSLTSGGIQETQYF. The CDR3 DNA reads TGTGCCAGCAGCCTTACTAGCGGGGGGATTCAAGAGACCCAGTACTTC.

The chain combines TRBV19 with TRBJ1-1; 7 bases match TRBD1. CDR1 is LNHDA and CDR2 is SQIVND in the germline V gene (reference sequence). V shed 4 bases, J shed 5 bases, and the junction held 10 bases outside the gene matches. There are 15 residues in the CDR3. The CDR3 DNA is TGTGCCAGTAGTAGGCAGGGGGGAATCGGGACTGAAGCTTTCTTT. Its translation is CASSRQGGIGTEAFF.